These T cell receptor beta chains were read from a single sample in a study of T cells in Graves' hyperthyroidism and ophthalmopathy. In TCRdb, the multiplex PCR reads were re-called with MiXCR into one record per CDR3 protein. The sample gives about 760,000 distinct CDR3 sequences, roughly a third of which show up once; approximately 31% is in the top ten. The material sequenced was blood. The receptors shown here come from a woman in her thirties or forties with Graves' hyperthyroidism. CDR3s include the opening cysteine and the closing phenylalanine or tryptophan. D genes are given only for firm matches. Size tells how often a clone was seen (once, few, many) or the class of an expanded clone, and some rows leave it out.

j_gene,d_gene,v_gene,abundance,CDR3aa,CDR3nt
TRBJ1-1,NA,TRBV5-6,many,CASSFGIEAFF,TGTGCCAGCAGCTTCGGGATTGAAGCTTTCTTT
TRBJ2-7,NA,TRBV20-1,many,CSARDVVAPYEQYF,TGCAGTGCTAGAGATGTAGTAGCGCCCTACGAGCAGTACTTC
TRBJ1-3,TRBD1,TRBV9,few,CASSNRDRDAGTIYF,TGTGCCAGCAGCAACAGGGACAGGGACGCCGGCACCATATATTTT
TRBJ1-2,NA,TRBV7-9,many,CASSLGQENGYTF,TGTGCCAGCAGCTTAGGACAGGAAAATGGCTACACCTTC
TRBJ2-5,TRBD2,TRBV7-2,many,CANSFVAGGTQETQYF,TGTGCCAACAGCTTTGTAGCGGGGGGAACACAAGAGACCCAGTACTTC
TRBJ2-7,NA,TRBV29-1,NA,CSVENRDQYEQYF,TGCAGCGTTGAAAACCGGGATCAATACGAGCAGTACTTC
TRBJ1-4,NA,TRBV19,NA,CASSKLPYWDRGGMDEKLFF,TGTGCCAGTAGCAAACTCCCCTACTGGGATAGGGGAGGAATGGATGAAAAACTGTTTTTT
TRBJ2-7,NA,TRBV5-1,many,CASSLEGYGGEQYF,TGCGCCAGCAGCTTGGAAGGCTATGGCGGGGAGCAGTACTTC
TRBJ2-7,NA,TRBV19,many,CASSRTGTSNYEQYF,TGTGCCAGTAGTAGAACAGGGACCAGTAACTACGAGCAGTACTTC
TRBJ2-5,NA,TRBV7-9,many,CASSLPNEETQYF,TGTGCCAGCAGCTTGCCGAATGAGGAGACCCAGTACTTC
TRBJ2-6,TRBD1,TRBV14,NA,CASTPGQGLRGANVLTF,TGTGCCAGCACCCCGGGACAGGGTCTTCGTGGGGCCAACGTCCTGACTTTC
TRBJ2-7,NA,TRBV7-9,NA,CASTGVSSYEQYF,TGTGCCAGCACTGGCGTGAGCTCCTACGAGCAGTACTTC
TRBJ1-2,NA,TRBV7-2,many,CASSLGRMNYGYTF,TGTGCCAGCAGCTTAGGGCGCATGAACTATGGCTACACCTTC
TRBJ1-6,NA,TRBV28,NA,CASSPRDLNSPLHF,TGTGCCAGCAGTCCCCGGGACCTAAATTCACCCCTCCACTTT
TRBJ2-7,NA,TRBV25-1,NA,CASSETSAFPTVEQYF,TGTGCCAGCAGTGAGACTTCAGCATTCCCCACGGTCGAGCAGTACTTC
TRBJ2-2,TRBD2,TRBV20-1,few,CSARGGRPSGSGFTGELFF,TGCAGTGCAAGGGGGGGCAGGCCTAGCGGGTCGGGGTTCACCGGGGAGCTGTTTTTT
TRBJ2-7,TRBD1,TRBV7-2,many,CASSPFLLETGAYEQYF,TGTGCCAGCAGCCCGTTCCTATTGGAGACAGGGGCCTACGAGCAGTACTTC
TRBJ2-7,NA,TRBV19,NA,CASSIGGPSSYEQYF,TGTGCCAGTAGTATAGGGGGCCCCAGCTCCTACGAGCAGTACTTC
TRBJ2-5,NA,TRBV9,NA,CASTPTSGSGETQYF,TGTGCCAGCACCCCCACTTCAGGGTCAGGAGAGACCCAGTACTTC
TRBJ1-1,NA,TRBV24-1,NA,CATSDSRGATEAFF,TGTGCCACCAGTGATTCTAGGGGGGCGACTGAAGCTTTCTTT
TRBJ2-7,TRBD1,TRBV5-1,few,CASSYGQAGYEQYF,TGTGCCAGCAGCTACGGACAGGCCGGCTACGAGCAGTACTTC
TRBJ2-7,TRBD1,TRBV5-4,many,CASSSRSDRDEQYF,TGTGCCAGCAGCTCTCGCTCGGACAGGGACGAGCAGTACTTC
TRBJ1-4,NA,TRBV4-1,NA,CASSQGVSATNEKLFF,TGCGCCAGCAGCCAAGGGGTCAGTGCAACTAATGAAAAGCTGTTTTTT
TRBJ1-6,NA,TRBV4-1,NA,CASSQAFGWGNSPLHF,TGCGCCAGCAGCCAAGCTTTTGGTTGGGGGAATTCACCCCTCCACTTT
TRBJ1-2,NA,TRBV7-9,NA,CASRPRGGSNYGYTF,TGTGCCAGCAGACCTCGCGGGGGTTCTAACTATGGCTACACCTTC
TRBJ2-7,TRBD1,TRBV10-3,NA,CATQTGQGDRPNSYEQYF,TGTGCCACCCAGACGGGGCAGGGGGACCGACCTAACTCCTACGAGCAGTACTTC
TRBJ1-5,NA,TRBV7-2,NA,CASSYGQGGPQHF,TGTGCCAGCAGTTATGGGCAGGGTGGGCCCCAGCATTTT
TRBJ2-2,NA,TRBV19,few,CASRTSDSHFNTGELFF,TGTGCCAGTAGGACTTCAGACAGCCACTTTAACACCGGGGAGCTGTTTTTT
TRBJ1-1,NA,TRBV7-9,many,CASSWGQDTEAFF,TGTGCCAGCAGCTGGGGTCAGGACACTGAAGCTTTCTTT
TRBJ2-7,TRBD1,TRBV11-2,NA,CASSGQGAHEQYF,TGTGCCAGCAGCGGACAGGGGGCCCACGAGCAGTACTTC
TRBJ1-2,NA,TRBV10-3,NA,CAISEDGRLYTF,TGTGCCATCAGTGAAGACGGCCGGCTTTACACCTTC
TRBJ2-2,TRBD2,TRBV11-2,NA,CASSLIRGGPGELFF,TGTGCCAGCAGCTTAATCCGGGGGGGCCCCGGGGAGCTGTTTTTT
TRBJ2-6,NA,TRBV15,NA,CATSRGPLSSGANVLTF,TGTGCCACCAGCAGAGGACCCTTGAGCTCTGGGGCCAACGTCCTGACTTTC
TRBJ2-2,TRBD1,TRBV24-1,NA,CATSDPGQGNTGELFF,TGTGCCACCAGTGACCCCGGACAGGGGAACACCGGGGAGCTGTTTTTT
TRBJ1-2,NA,TRBV13,NA,CASSRPSQGSYPNYGYTF,TGTGCCAGCAGCCGACCTAGTCAGGGGAGCTACCCTAACTATGGCTACACCTTC
TRBJ1-1,NA,TRBV9,few,CASSQTEGSREAFF,TGTGCCAGCAGCCAAACCGAAGGGAGCCGTGAAGCTTTCTTT
TRBJ2-7,TRBD2,TRBV12-3/TRBV12-4,NA,CASSLERGVYEQYF,TGTGCCAGCAGTTTAGAGCGGGGGGTCTACGAGCAGTACTTC
TRBJ1-2,NA,TRBV12-3/TRBV12-4,many,CASSLVVGGADYGYTF,TGTGCCAGCAGTTTGGTGGTCGGAGGGGCGGACTATGGCTACACCTTC
TRBJ1-5,NA,TRBV10-1,many,CASQQDNQPQHF,TGCGCCAGCCAACAGGACAATCAGCCCCAGCATTTT
TRBJ1-4,NA,TRBV7-9,many,CASSLNWGEKLFF,TGTGCCAGCAGCTTAAATTGGGGAGAAAAACTGTTTTTT
TRBJ1-2,TRBD1,TRBV6-6,NA,CASSYLGDRGPYGYTF,TGTGCCAGCAGTTACCTAGGGGACAGGGGGCCCTATGGCTACACCTTC
TRBJ2-7,TRBD1,TRBV10-3,NA,CAITRDREPF,TGTGCCATCACCCGGGACAGGGAGCCCTTC
TRBJ1-6,NA,TRBV19,NA,CAGTGYNSTLHF,TGTGCCGGTACTGGGTATAATTCGACCCTCCACTTT
TRBJ2-2,NA,TRBV12-3/TRBV12-4,NA,CASSLPAANTGELFF,TGTGCCAGCAGTTTACCGGCGGCGAACACCGGGGAGCTGTTTTTT
TRBJ2-7,TRBD1,TRBV19,many,CASSPGGEDYSYEQYF,TGTGCCAGTAGCCCAGGGGGCGAGGACTACTCCTACGAGCAGTACTTC
TRBJ2-7,NA,TRBV7-9,NA,CASSLYGDSAPNEQYF,TGTGCCAGCAGCTTATACGGGGACTCCGCGCCCAATGAGCAGTACTTC
TRBJ2-7,NA,TRBV29-1,NA,CSVGIDYEQYF,TGCAGCGTTGGAATAGACTACGAGCAGTACTTC
TRBJ1-5,TRBD1,TRBV6-5,NA,CTSSYDDRGSQPQHF,TGTACCAGCAGTTACGACGACAGGGGCAGTCAGCCCCAGCATTTT
TRBJ2-6,NA,TRBV7-2,NA,CASSEGGFGANVLTF,TGCGCCAGCAGCGAGGGGGGATTTGGGGCCAACGTCCTGACTTTC
TRBJ1-6,TRBD1,TRBV15,many,CATSRTGGSSYNSPLHF,TGTGCCACCAGCAGAACAGGGGGGAGCTCCTATAATTCACCCCTCCACTTT
TRBJ2-5,NA,TRBV7-2,many,CASSEPRFGETQYF,TGTGCCAGCAGCGAACCGCGGTTTGGGGAGACCCAGTACTTC
TRBJ1-5,TRBD1,TRBV20-1,NA,CSASEGQSDYQPQHF,TGCAGTGCTAGTGAGGGACAGTCCGACTATCAGCCCCAGCATTTT